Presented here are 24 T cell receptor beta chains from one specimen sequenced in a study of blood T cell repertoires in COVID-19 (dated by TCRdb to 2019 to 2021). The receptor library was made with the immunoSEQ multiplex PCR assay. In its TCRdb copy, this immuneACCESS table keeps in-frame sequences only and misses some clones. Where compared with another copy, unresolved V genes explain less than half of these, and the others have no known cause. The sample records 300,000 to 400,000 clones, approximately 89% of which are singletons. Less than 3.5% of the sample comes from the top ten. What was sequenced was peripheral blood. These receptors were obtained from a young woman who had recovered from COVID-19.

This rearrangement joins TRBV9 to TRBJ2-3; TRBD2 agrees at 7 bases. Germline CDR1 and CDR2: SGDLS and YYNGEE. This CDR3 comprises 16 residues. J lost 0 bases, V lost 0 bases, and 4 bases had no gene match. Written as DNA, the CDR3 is TGTGCCAGCAGCGTAGAGATGGGACTAAGCACAGATACGCAGTATTTT. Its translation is CASSVEMGLSTDTQYF. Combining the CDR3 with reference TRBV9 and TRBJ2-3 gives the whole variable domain DSGVTQTPKHLITATGQRVTLRCSPRSGDLSVYWYQQSLDQGLQFLIQYYNGEERAKGNILERFSAQQFPDLHSELNLSSLELGDSALYFCASSVEMGLSTDTQYFGPGTRLTVL.

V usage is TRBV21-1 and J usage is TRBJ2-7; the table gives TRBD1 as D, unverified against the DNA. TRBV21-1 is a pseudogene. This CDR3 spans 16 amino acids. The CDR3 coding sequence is TGTGCCAGCAGCAAGACCGGGACAGGGATGCCCTACGAGCAGTACGTC. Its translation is CASSKTGTGMPYEQYV.

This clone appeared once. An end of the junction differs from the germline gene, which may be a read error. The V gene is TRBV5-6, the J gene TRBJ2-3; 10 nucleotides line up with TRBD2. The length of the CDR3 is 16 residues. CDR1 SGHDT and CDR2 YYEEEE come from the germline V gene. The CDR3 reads CASNLGSSGRRDTQYF. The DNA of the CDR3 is TGTGCCAGCAACTTGGGTAGTAGCGGGAGGAGGGATACGCAGTATTTT.

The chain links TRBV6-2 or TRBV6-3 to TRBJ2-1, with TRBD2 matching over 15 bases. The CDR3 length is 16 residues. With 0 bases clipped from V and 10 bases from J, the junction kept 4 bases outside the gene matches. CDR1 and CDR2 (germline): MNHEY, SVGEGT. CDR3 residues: CASSYSRGLAGGEQFF. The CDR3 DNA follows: TGTGCCAGCAGTTACTCTAGGGGACTAGCGGGAGGAGAGCAGTTCTTC.

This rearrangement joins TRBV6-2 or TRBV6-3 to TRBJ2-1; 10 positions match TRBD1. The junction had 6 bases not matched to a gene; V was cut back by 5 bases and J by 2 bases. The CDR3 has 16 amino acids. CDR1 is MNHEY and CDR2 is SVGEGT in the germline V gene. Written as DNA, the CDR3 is TGTGCCAGCAGTCCCGGGACAGGGGAGGCCTACAATGAGCAGTTCTTC. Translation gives CASSPGTGEAYNEQFF.

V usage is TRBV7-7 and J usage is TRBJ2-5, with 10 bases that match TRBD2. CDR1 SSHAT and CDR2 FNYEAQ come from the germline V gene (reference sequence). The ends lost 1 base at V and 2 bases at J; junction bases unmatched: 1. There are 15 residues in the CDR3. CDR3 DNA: TGTGCCAGCAGCTTAGGGACTAGCGGACAAGAGACCCAGTACTTC. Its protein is CASSLGTSGQETQYF. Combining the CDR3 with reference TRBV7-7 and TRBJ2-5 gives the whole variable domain GAGVSQSPRYKVTKRGQDVTLRCDPISSHATLYWYQQALGQGPEFLTYFNYEAQPDKSGLPSDRFSAERPEGSISTLTIQRTEQRDSAMYRCASSLGTSGQETQYFGPGTRLLVL.

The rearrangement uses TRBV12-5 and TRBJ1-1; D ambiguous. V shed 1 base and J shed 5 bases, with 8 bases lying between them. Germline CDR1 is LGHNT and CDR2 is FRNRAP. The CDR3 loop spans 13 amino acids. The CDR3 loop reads CASGLAGWTEAFF. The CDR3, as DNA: TGTGCTAGTGGTTTGGCGGGTTGGACTGAAGCTTTCTTT.

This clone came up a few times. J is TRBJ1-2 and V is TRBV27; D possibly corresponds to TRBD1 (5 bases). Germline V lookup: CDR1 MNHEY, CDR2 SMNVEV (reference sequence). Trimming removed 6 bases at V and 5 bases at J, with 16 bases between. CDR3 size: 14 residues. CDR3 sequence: CASSPNQGGYGYTF. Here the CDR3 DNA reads TGTGCCAGCAGCCCGAACCAGGGAGGGTATGGCTACACCTTC.

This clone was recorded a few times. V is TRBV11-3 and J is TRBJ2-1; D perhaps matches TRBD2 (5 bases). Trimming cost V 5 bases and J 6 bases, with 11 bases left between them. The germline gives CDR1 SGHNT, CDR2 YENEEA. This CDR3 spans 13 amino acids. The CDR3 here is CASSPRSGNEQFF. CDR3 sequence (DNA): TGTGCCAGCAGCCCAAGAAGCGGCAATGAGCAGTTCTTC.

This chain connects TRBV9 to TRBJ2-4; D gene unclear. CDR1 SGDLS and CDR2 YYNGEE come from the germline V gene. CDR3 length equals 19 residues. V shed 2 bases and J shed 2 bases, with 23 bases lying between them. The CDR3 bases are TGTGCCAGCAGCGTTACCATCTCAAGCGAATCCTTCCCCAAAAACATTCAGTACTTC. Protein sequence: CASSVTISSESFPKNIQYF. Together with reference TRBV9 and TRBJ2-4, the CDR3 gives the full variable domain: DSGVTQTPKHLITATGQRVTLRCSPRSGDLSVYWYQQSLDQGLQFLIQYYNGEERAKGNILERFSAQQFPDLHSELNLSSLELGDSALYFCASSVTISSESFPKNIQYFGAGTRLSVL.

The CDR3, as DNA: TGTGCCAGCAGCCCTCGGGTCCTCTATGGCTACACCTTC. It translates to CASSPRVLYGYTF. V usage is TRBV19 and J usage is TRBJ1-2, with D unresolved. V was shortened by 9 bases and J by 4 bases, with 15 bases between the two germline ends. The CDR3 totals 13 residues. CDR1 is LNHDA, CDR2 SQIVND, per germline (reference sequence).

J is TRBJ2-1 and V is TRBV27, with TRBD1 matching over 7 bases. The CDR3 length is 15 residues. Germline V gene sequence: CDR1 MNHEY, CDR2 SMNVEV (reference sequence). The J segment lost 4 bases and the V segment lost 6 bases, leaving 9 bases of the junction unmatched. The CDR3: CASSPYRGRYNEQFF. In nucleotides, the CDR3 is TGTGCCAGCAGCCCCTACAGGGGAAGGTACAATGAGCAGTTCTTC.

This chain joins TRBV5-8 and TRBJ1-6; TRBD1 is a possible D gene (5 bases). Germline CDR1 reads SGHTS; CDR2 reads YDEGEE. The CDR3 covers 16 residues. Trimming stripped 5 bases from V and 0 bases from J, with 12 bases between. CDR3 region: CASSYQGSSYNSPLHF. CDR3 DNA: TGTGCCAGCAGTTATCAGGGCAGCTCCTATAATTCACCCCTCCACTTT.

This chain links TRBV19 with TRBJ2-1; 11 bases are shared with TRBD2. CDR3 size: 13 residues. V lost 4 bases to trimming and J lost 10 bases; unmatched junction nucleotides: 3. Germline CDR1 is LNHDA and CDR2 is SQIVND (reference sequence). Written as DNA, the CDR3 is TGTGCCAGTAGTAGAGGGACTAGCGGCGAGCAGTTCTTC. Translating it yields CASSRGTSGEQFF.

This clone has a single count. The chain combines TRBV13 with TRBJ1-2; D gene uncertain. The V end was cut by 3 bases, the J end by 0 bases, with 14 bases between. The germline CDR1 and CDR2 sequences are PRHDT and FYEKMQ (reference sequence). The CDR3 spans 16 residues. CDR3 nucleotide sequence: TGTGCCAGCAGCTTGGGAGCTGGACCGGCTAACTATGGCTACACCTTC. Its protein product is CASSLGAGPANYGYTF.

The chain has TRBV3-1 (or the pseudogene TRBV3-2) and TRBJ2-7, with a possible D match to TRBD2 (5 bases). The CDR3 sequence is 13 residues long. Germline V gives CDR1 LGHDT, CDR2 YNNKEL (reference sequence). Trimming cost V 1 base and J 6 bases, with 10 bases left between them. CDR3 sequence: CASSQGGAREQYV. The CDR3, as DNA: TGTGCCAGCAGCCAAGGGGGAGCTCGCGAGCAGTACGTC.

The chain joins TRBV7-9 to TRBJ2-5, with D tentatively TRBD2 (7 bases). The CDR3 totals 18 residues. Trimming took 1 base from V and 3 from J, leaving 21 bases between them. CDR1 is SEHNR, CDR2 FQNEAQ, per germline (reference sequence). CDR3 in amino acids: CASSLGRGGWSSEETQYF. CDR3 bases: TGTGCCAGCAGCTTAGGCAGGGGAGGGTGGAGTTCTGAAGAGACCCAGTACTTC.

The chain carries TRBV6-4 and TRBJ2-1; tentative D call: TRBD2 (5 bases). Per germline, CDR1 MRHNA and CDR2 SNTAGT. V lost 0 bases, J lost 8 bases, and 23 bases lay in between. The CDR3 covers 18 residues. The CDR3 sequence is CASSDSPSAVLKCDEQFF. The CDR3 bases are TGTGCCAGCAGTGACTCCCCGTCAGCGGTACTAAAGTGCGATGAGCAGTTCTTC.

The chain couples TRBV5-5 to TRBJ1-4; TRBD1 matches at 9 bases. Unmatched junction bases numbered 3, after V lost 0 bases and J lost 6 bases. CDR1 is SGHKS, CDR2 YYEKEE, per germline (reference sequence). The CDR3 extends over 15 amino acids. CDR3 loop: CASSLAGTGYEKLFF. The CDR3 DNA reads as TGTGCCAGCAGCTTGGCAGGGACAGGGTATGAAAAACTGTTTTTT.

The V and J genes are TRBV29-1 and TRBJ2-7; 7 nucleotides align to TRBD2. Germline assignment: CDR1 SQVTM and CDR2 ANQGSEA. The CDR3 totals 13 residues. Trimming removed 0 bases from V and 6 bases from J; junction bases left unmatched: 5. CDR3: CSVEEWEGSEQYV. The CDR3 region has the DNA TGCAGCGTTGAAGAATGGGAGGGATCCGAGCAGTACGTC.

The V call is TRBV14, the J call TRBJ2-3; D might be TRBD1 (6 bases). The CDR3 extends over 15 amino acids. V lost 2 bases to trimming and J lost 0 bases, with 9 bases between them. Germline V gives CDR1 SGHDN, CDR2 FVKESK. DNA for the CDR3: TGTGCCAGCAGCCAATTTCAGGGGAGCACAGATACGCAGTATTTT. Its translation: CASSQFQGSTDTQYF.

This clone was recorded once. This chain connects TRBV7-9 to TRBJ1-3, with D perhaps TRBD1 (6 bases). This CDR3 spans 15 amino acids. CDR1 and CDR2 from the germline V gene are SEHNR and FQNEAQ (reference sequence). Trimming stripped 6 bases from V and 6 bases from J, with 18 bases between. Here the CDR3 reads CASRPKQGPQNTIYF. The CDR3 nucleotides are TGTGCCAGCAGGCCTAAACAGGGCCCCCAAAACACCATATATTTT.

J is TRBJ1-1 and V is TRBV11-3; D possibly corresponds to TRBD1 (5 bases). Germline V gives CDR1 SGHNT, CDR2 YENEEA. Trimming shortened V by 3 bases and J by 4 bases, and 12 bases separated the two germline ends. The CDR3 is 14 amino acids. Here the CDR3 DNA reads TGTGCCAGCAGCTTGCAGGGCCAGATCACTGAAGCTTTCTTT. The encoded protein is CASSLQGQITEAFF.

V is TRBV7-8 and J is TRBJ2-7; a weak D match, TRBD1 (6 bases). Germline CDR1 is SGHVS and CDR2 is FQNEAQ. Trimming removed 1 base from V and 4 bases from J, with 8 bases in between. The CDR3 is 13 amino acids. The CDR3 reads CASSLGTAYEQYV. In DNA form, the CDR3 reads TGTGCCAGCAGCTTAGGGACAGCATACGAGCAGTACGTC.